This is a list of T cell receptor beta chains from one sample in a study of T cell responses to AZD1222 COVID-19 vaccine. Some clones are missing from TCRdb's copy, which holds only in-frame ones; the method was immunoSEQ multiplex PCR. The sample includes about 110,000 clones, 70% to 90% of them seen just once. The starting material was peripheral blood, obtained on day 0 of AZD1222 vaccination. Every receptor here comes from an adult in good health. Both conserved end residues are part of each CDR3. D genes are given only for firm matches. Clone size is stated in some rows and not others, as once, few, many or a class when expanded.

CDR3 protein	V gene	J gene	clone size	D gene
CATSETGRGAVFGNQPQHF	TRBV24-1	TRBJ1-5	.	.
CASRSGEGRLAFF	TRBV28	TRBJ1-1	once	.
CASSVTTGAKSGSGNTIYF	TRBV10-1	TRBJ1-3	.	TRBD1
CASSDSSNTEAFF	TRBV6-4	TRBJ1-1	.	.
CSVTLAGSWETQYF	TRBV29-1	TRBJ2-5	.	TRBD2
CATSREERAGGYTF	TRBV15	TRBJ1-2	once	.
CASRGGSSTDTQYF	TRBV9	TRBJ2-3	.	.
CASSLDLGQGVNSPLHF	TRBV28	TRBJ1-6	once	TRBD1
CASSLVGQGSGNTIYF	TRBV7-3	TRBJ1-3	.	TRBD1
CASSPPGLGSYNEQFF	TRBV7-9	TRBJ2-1	.	TRBD2
CASSLNGDYGYTF	TRBV7-9	TRBJ1-2	.	.
CASSFSSQETQYF	TRBV5-1	TRBJ2-5	.	.
CASSYAGNNSPLHF	TRBV6-6	TRBJ1-6	.	.
CASRIYPTEAFF	TRBV28	TRBJ1-1	.	.
CASSISWGAQETQYF	TRBV19	TRBJ2-5	.	.
CASRGLIKNTEAFF	TRBV4-1	TRBJ1-1	.	.
CASSNGGDQPQHF	TRBV21-1	TRBJ1-5	.	.
CSVEALYGGVGAFF	TRBV29-1	TRBJ1-1	.	.
CASGHGQGEAFF	TRBV7-9	TRBJ1-1	few	.
CASSYTALVTGELFF	TRBV6-6	TRBJ2-2	.	.
CASCGGGVSTDTQYF	TRBV6-1	TRBJ2-3	once	.
CASSHNTGETQYF	TRBV9	TRBJ2-5	.	.